Shown below are 31 T cell receptor beta chains from a single sample sequenced in a study of T cell changes during pregnancy in multiple sclerosis (dated by TCRdb to between 2018 and 2020). Libraries were built with the immunoSEQ multiplex PCR assay. This immuneACCESS table, as held by TCRdb, lists in-frame sequences with V and J called but not all clones. Of the missing ones, under half trace to an unresolved V gene in checked studies; the others have no known cause. The sample table shows some 70,000 clones, and more than 85% are seen once. The ten most abundant clones make up over 4.5% of the sample. The sample consisted of CD8+ T cells from peripheral blood mononuclear cells, taken before pregnancy. These receptors originate from a female donor with multiple sclerosis, enrolled in a pregnancy study.

This clone was detected only once. The V gene is TRBV5-1, the J gene TRBJ2-7; tentative D call: TRBD2 (5 bases). V lost 4 bases and J lost 5, with 19 bases in between. The CDR3 consists of 15 residues. Germline-derived CDR1 and CDR2 are SGHRS and YFSETQ. CDR3 nucleotides: TGCGCCAGCAGCCCGCCCACACTAGTAGCCAACGAGCAGTACTTC. Translating gives CASSPPTLVANEQYF.

The chain carries TRBV11-1 and TRBJ2-1, with 7 bases aligning to TRBD2. There are 16 residues in the CDR3. V gave up 0 bases and J gave up 7 bases; unmatched junction bases: 9. Germline values: CDR1 SGHAT, CDR2 FQDESV (reference sequence). The CDR3 DNA follows: TGTGCCAGCAGCTTAGCCCCGGGACTACCCCTTAATGAGCAGTTCTTC. It encodes CASSLAPGLPLNEQFF. Supplemented by reference TRBV11-1 and TRBJ2-1, the full variable domain reads EAEVAQSPRYKITEKSQAVAFWCDPISGHATLYWYRQILGQGPELLVQFQDESVVDDSQLPKDRFSAERLKGVDSTLKIQPAELGDSAMYLCASSLAPGLPLNEQFFGPGTRLTVL.

The gene calls are TRBV27 and TRBJ1-5; 9 nucleotides agree with TRBD1. From germline, CDR1 is MNHEY and CDR2 SMNVEV (reference sequence). The CDR3 is made up of 16 amino acids. The junction had 11 bases not matched to a gene; V was cut back by 5 bases and J by 6 bases. CDR3 amino acids: CASSGEQGAMGQPQHF. The CDR3 DNA reads as TGTGCCAGCAGTGGAGAACAGGGGGCGATGGGTCAGCCCCAGCATTTT.

The chain's CDR3 is CASSAYQTPGLGTGELFF. As DNA, the CDR3 is TGTGCCAGCAGCGCGTACCAAACACCGGGACTGGGGACCGGGGAGCTGTTTTTT. The rearrangement links TRBV9 to TRBJ2-2; D is possibly TRBD2 (6 bases). In germline, CDR1 is SGDLS, CDR2 YYNGEE. There are 18 residues in the CDR3. The V end lost 3 bases, the J end lost 5 bases, and 23 bases lay between the germline ends.

The chain joins TRBV21-1 to TRBJ1-4; TRBD1, the D gene given by the table, was not confirmed from the DNA. TRBV21-1 is a known pseudogene. This CDR3 comprises 16 residues. The CDR3 DNA is TGTGCCAGCAGCATCCCGACAGGCACAACTAATGAAAAACTGTTTTTT. This encodes CASSIPTGTTNEKLFF.

The chain recombines TRBV1 with TRBJ1-4; TRBD1 is taken as the D call from the table, unchecked against the DNA. TRBV1 is flagged as a pseudogene. This CDR3 region has 18 residues. The CDR3 loop is CTSSQDPFPGQRNEKLFF. CDR3 DNA: TGCACCAGCAGCCAAGACCCTTTTCCGGGACAGCGGAATGAAAAACTGTTTTTT.

The chain uses TRBV21-1 and TRBJ1-5; TRBD1, the table's D call, lacks a check against the DNA. TRBV21-1 is a pseudogene. CDR3 length equals 15 residues. CDR3 loop: CASSNPHSLNQPQHF. In nucleotides, the CDR3 is TGTGCCAGCAGCAACCCCCACAGCCTCAATCAGCCCCAGCATTTT.

The chain recombines TRBV11-2 with TRBJ2-1; D gene uncertain. Trimming shortened V by 0 bases and J by 7 bases, and 4 bases separated the two germline ends. Germline V gene lookup returns CDR1 SGHAT and CDR2 FQNNGV. The CDR3 totals 12 residues. The DNA of the CDR3 is TGTGCCAGCAGCTTAGACGGTAATGAGCAGTTCTTC. It yields the protein CASSLDGNEQFF.

This clone was counted only a few times. The J gene is TRBJ2-1, the V gene TRBV27; D gene uncertain. V lost 6 bases to trimming and J lost 3 bases, with 12 bases between them. Germline loops: CDR1 MNHEY, CDR2 SMNVEV (reference sequence). The CDR3 contains 14 residues. The CDR3 DNA follows: TGTGCCAGCAGGTTAGGCGGCTTCTACAATGAGCAGTTCTTC. Translated: CASRLGGFYNEQFF.

The gene calls are TRBV6-1 and TRBJ2-1, with a weak D call TRBD2 (5 bases). CDR3 length: 15 amino acids. Trimming took 7 bases from V and 5 from J, leaving 18 bases between them. CDR1 MNHNS and CDR2 SASEGT come from the germline V gene. CDR3 in amino acids: CASISQSGLDNEQFF. The CDR3 region has the DNA TGTGCCAGCATTAGCCAGAGCGGACTGGACAATGAGCAGTTCTTC.

The rearrangement joins TRBV9 to TRBJ1-2, with 9 bases that match TRBD1. CDR3 length: 15 residues. CDR1 is SGDLS and CDR2 is YYNGEE in the germline V gene. Unmatched junction bases numbered 8, after V lost 3 bases and J lost 5 bases. CDR3 loop: CASSALSGQGYGYTF. The CDR3 nucleotides read TGTGCCAGCAGCGCCCTCTCTGGACAGGGGTATGGCTACACCTTC.

The genes are TRBV5-1 and TRBJ2-5; 8 bases fit TRBD2. Trimming took 2 bases from V and 4 from J; bases not matched to a gene: 7. CDR1 and CDR2 from the germline V gene are SGHRS and YFSETQ. The CDR3 extends over 15 amino acids. The CDR3 nucleotides are TGCGCCAGCAGCTTAGAACGGGGGGGCTTAGAGACCCAGTACTTC. This gives the protein CASSLERGGLETQYF. Together with reference TRBV5-1 and TRBJ2-5, the CDR3 gives the full variable domain: KAGVTQTPRYLIKTRGQQVTLSCSPISGHRSVSWYQQTPGQGLQFLFEYFSETQRNKGNFPGRFSGRQFSNSRSEMNVSTLELGDSALYLCASSLERGGLETQYFGPGTRLLVL.

The chain uses TRBV13 and TRBJ2-3, with 7 bases that match TRBD1. Trimming took 8 bases from V and 4 from J; bases not matched to a gene: 12. This CDR3 is built from 15 residues. Germline CDR1 is PRHDT and CDR2 is FYEKMQ (reference sequence). CDR3 coding DNA: TGTGCCAGCGGAAACGGCAGAGGGGGCGCAGATACGCAGTATTTT. Its translation: CASGNGRGGADTQYF. The full variable domain, completed using reference TRBV13 and TRBJ2-3, is AAGVIQSPRHLIKEKRETATLKCYPIPRHDTVYWYQQGPGQDPQFLISFYEKMQSDKGSIPDRFSAQQFSDYHSELNMSSLELGDSALYFCASGNGRGGADTQYFGPGTRLTVL.

Worth noting for this clone: The junction departs from germline at one end; a sequencing error may be responsible. CDR3 sequence reads: CASSLAGGPYNEQFF. CDR3 coding DNA: TGTGCTAGCAGCTTAGCAGGGGGCCCTTACAATGAGCAGTTCTTC. The V and J genes are TRBV7-7 and TRBJ2-1; TRBD1 aligns across 8 bases. This CDR3 is built from 15 residues. Per the germline V gene, CDR1 is SSHAT and CDR2 is FNYEAQ (reference sequence).

This sequence joins TRBV7-8 and TRBJ2-5; TRBD2 might be the D (6 bases). The V gene lost 6 bases and the J gene lost 0 bases, with 11 bases spanning the gap. Germline V gene data show CDR1 as SGHVS and CDR2 as FQNEAQ. This CDR3 region has 14 residues. CDR3: CASRGTSYQETQYF. In DNA form, the CDR3 reads TGTGCCAGCAGGGGGACTTCGTACCAAGAGACCCAGTACTTC.

The V and J genes are TRBV7-6 and TRBJ2-5; 13 bases fit TRBD2. V lost 1 base, J lost 5 bases, and 7 bases stayed unmatched. CDR3 size: 17 residues. Germline-derived CDR1 and CDR2 are SGHVS and FNYEAQ. Here the CDR3 reads CASSLETSGGMGETQYF. In DNA, the CDR3 is TGTGCCAGCAGCTTAGAGACTAGCGGGGGGATGGGGGAGACCCAGTACTTC.

The chain employs TRBV30 and TRBJ2-7; D possibly corresponds to TRBD1 (6 bases). The V end lost 3 bases, the J end lost 6 bases, and 12 bases lay between the germline ends. From germline, CDR1 is GTSNPN and CDR2 SVGIG (reference sequence). This CDR3 contains 12 residues. CDR3 residues: CAWSLQGGEQYF. CDR3 DNA sequence: TGTGCCTGGAGCCTCCAAGGGGGCGAGCAGTACTTC. The full variable domain, with the rest looked up from reference TRBV30 and TRBJ2-7, is SQTIHQWPATLVQPVGSPLSLECTVEGTSNPNLYWYRQAAGRGLQLLFYSVGIGQISSEVPQNLSASRPQDRQFILSSKKLLLSDSGFYLCAWSLQGGEQYFGPGTRLTVT.

This clone was seen a handful of times. The chain recombines TRBV9 with TRBJ1-1, with 7 bases lining up with TRBD1. CDR3 length: 14 amino acids. Unmatched junction bases numbered 4, after V lost 3 bases and J lost 2 bases. Per germline, CDR1 SGDLS and CDR2 YYNGEE. CDR3: CASSGQGGNTEAFF. Here the CDR3 DNA reads TGTGCCAGCAGCGGCCAGGGGGGCAACACTGAAGCTTTCTTT.

The rearrangement uses TRBV10-2 and TRBJ2-5; D perhaps matches TRBD2 (6 bases). Trimming pared 2 bases from V and 4 bases from J, leaving 14 bases between. The germline V gene has CDR1 WSHSY and CDR2 SAAADI. The CDR3 loop spans 15 amino acids. CDR3 residues: CASSEASVEGETQYF. In DNA, the CDR3 is TGCGCCAGCAGTGAGGCGAGCGTGGAGGGAGAGACCCAGTACTTC.

The rearrangement uses TRBV23-1 and TRBJ1-2; no clear D gene. TRBV23-1 is assigned to the ORF class and has an uncertain function. Trimming removed 3 bases from V and 4 bases from J, with 6 bases in between. CDR3 length equals 12 residues. The CDR3 sequence: CASSQYSYGYTF. The CDR3 nucleotides are TGCGCCAGCAGTCAGTACAGCTATGGCTACACCTTC.

V usage is TRBV5-4 and J usage is TRBJ1-1; unclear D gene. This CDR3 has 12 amino acids. Deletions cut 4 bases from V and 2 bases from J, with 6 bases between. CDR1 is SGHNT, CDR2 YYREEE, per germline (reference sequence). In DNA, the CDR3 is TGTGCCAGCAGCATATTAAACACTGAAGCTTTCTTT. It yields the protein CASSILNTEAFF.

This clone was seen a single time. The chain employs TRBV5-5 and TRBJ2-5, with 9 nucleotides matching TRBD2. The CDR3 covers 16 residues. Germline loops: CDR1 SGHKS, CDR2 YYEKEE (reference sequence). V was clipped by 4 bases and J by 2 bases; unmatched bases: 9. The DNA for the CDR3 is TGTGCCAGCAGCGAGAACGGACTAGCGCGACAAGAGACCCAGTACTTC. Its translation is CASSENGLARQETQYF.

This chain uses TRBV5-5 with TRBJ2-5, with D perhaps TRBD1 (5 bases). Trimming stripped 2 bases from V and 2 bases from J, with 10 bases between. Germline V gene data show CDR1 as SGHKS and CDR2 as YYEKEE (reference sequence). The CDR3 sequence is 14 residues long. The CDR3 is CASSLLQEQETQYF. The CDR3 nucleotides read TGTGCCAGCAGCTTACTACAGGAACAAGAGACCCAGTACTTC. Combining the CDR3 with reference TRBV5-5 and TRBJ2-5 gives the whole variable domain DAGVTQSPTHLIKTRGQQVTLRCSPISGHKSVSWYQQVLGQGPQFIFQYYEKEERGRGNFPDRFSARQFPNYSSELNVNALLLGDSALYLCASSLLQEQETQYFGPGTRLLVL.

J is TRBJ2-7 and V is TRBV2; perhaps TRBD1 as D (6 bases). Trimming removed 4 bases from V and 6 bases from J, with 13 bases in between. The germline V gene encodes CDR1 SNHLY and CDR2 FYNNEI. This CDR3 has 13 amino acids. CDR3 DNA sequence: TGTGCCAGCAGTGTAGGGGGTTTATCCGAGCAGTACTTC. The encoded protein is CASSVGGLSEQYF.

V usage is TRBV7-9 and J usage is TRBJ2-4; no clear D gene. This CDR3 is built from 14 residues. The V gene lost 1 base and the J gene lost 5 bases, with 9 bases spanning the gap. Germline CDR1 reads SEHNR; CDR2 reads FQNEAQ (reference sequence). This chain's CDR3 is CASSLVNFENIQYF. CDR3 coding DNA: TGTGCCAGCAGCTTAGTAAACTTCGAAAACATTCAGTACTTC.

About this clone itself: This sample includes further DNA sequences coding for the same CDR3. The rearrangement links TRBV9 to TRBJ2-7; the match to TRBD2 covers 9 bases. Germline V gene sequence: CDR1 SGDLS, CDR2 YYNGEE. J lost 0 bases, V lost 3 bases, and 4 bases had no gene match. CDR3 size: 15 residues. The CDR3 DNA sequence: TGTGCCAGCAGCGCCAGCGGGGGGAGCTCCTACGAGCAGTACTTC. Translated: CASSASGGSSYEQYF.

The CDR3 DNA reads TGTGCCAGCAGCACCTCCGGGACCTATAATTCACCCCTCCACTTT. This gives the protein CASSTSGTYNSPLHF. The chain links TRBV7-9 to TRBJ1-6; the D is unclear. V lost 5 bases to trimming and J lost 2 bases, with 10 bases between them. Germline V gene lookup returns CDR1 SEHNR and CDR2 FQNEAQ (reference sequence). The CDR3 totals 15 residues.

The rearrangement joins TRBV7-8 to TRBJ1-5; TRBD1 might be the D (6 bases). CDR1 SGHVS and CDR2 FQNEAQ come from the germline V gene. Trimming left V 1 base short and J 5 bases short, with 12 bases between. The CDR3 contains 15 residues. The DNA for the CDR3 is TGTGCCAGCAGCTTAGGAGGGACATTCGATCAGCCCCAGCATTTT. It codes for CASSLGGTFDQPQHF.

This clone appeared a single time. This chain links TRBV19 with TRBJ2-2; D gene uncertain. The CDR3 sequence is 13 residues long. V was shortened by 11 bases and J by 3 bases, with 13 bases between the two germline ends. From germline, CDR1 is LNHDA and CDR2 SQIVND (reference sequence). CDR3 bases: TGTGCCTCCACAATTATACACACCGGGGAGCTGTTTTTT. Translated, it gives CASTIIHTGELFF. Combining the CDR3 with reference TRBV19 and TRBJ2-2 gives the whole variable domain DGGITQSPKYLFRKEGQNVTLSCEQNLNHDAMYWYRQDPGQGLRLIYYSQIVNDFQKGDIAEGYSVSREKKESFPLTVTSAQKNPTAFYLCASTIIHTGELFFGEGSRLTVL.

The rearrangement links TRBV7-9 to TRBJ2-1; D uncertain. The V gene lost 5 bases and the J gene lost 7 bases, with 12 bases spanning the gap. There are 13 residues in the CDR3. Germline V gene data show CDR1 as SEHNR and CDR2 as FQNEAQ (reference sequence). In DNA, the CDR3 is TGTGCCAGCAGCCCCCCGCAACGGAATGAGCAGTTCTTC. It translates to CASSPPQRNEQFF.

This chain connects TRBV5-4 to TRBJ1-1; 9 nucleotides agree with TRBD1. Unmatched junction bases numbered 8, after V lost 4 bases and J lost 1 base. The length of the CDR3 is 16 residues. Germline V lookup: CDR1 SGHNT, CDR2 YYREEE (reference sequence). The CDR3 loop is CASSEYRGRENTEAFF. The CDR3 bases are TGTGCCAGCAGCGAATACAGGGGGCGCGAGAACACTGAAGCTTTCTTT.